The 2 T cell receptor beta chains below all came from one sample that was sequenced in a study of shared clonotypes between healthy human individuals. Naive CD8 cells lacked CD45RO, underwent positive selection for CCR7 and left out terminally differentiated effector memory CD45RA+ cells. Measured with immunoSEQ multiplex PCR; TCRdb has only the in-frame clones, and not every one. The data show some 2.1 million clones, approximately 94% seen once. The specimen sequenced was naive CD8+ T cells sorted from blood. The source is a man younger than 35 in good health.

The CDR3 bases are TGCGCCAGCAGCCAAGAAGAGGGGCCCTTCAATCAGCCCCAGCATTTT. Its protein product is CASSQEEGPFNQPQHF. This chain uses TRBV4-1 with TRBJ1-5, with a weak D call TRBD1 (5 bases). The germline gives CDR1 MGHRA, CDR2 YSYEKL. CDR3 length: 16 residues. Trimming cost V 0 bases and J 3 bases, with 12 bases left between them.

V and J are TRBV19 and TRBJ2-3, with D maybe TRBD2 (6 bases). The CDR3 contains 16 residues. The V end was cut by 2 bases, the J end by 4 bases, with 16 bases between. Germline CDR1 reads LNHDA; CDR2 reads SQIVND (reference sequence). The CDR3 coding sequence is TGTGCCAGTAGTATAAGTAGCGGCCCCGGCCCAGATACGCAGTATTTT. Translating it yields CASSISSGPGPDTQYF.